This TCR beta chain was documented in a study of blood T cell repertoires in COVID-19. This CDR3 contains 15 residues. The ends lost 4 bases at V and 7 bases at J; junction bases unmatched: 5. Germline loops: CDR1 SGHNT, CDR2 YYREEE (reference sequence). Here immunoSEQ multiplex PCR was the method, and the copy in TCRdb shows in-frame clones only, minus some. The repertoire holds about 240,000 clones, with more than 85% as singletons. Study members were between about 18 and 100 years old and lived in around 24 US regions. The sequence was obtained from a woman aged 25-40 years who had recovered from COVID-19. V usage is TRBV5-4 and J usage is TRBJ2-1, with 13 bases fitting TRBD2. Sequencing input: PBMCs or T cells enriched from blood (not recorded which). The CDR3 DNA reads as TGTGCCAGCAGCATAGGACTAGCGGGAGATAATGAGCAGTTCTTC. Protein sequence: CASSIGLAGDNEQFF.